This TCR beta chain came from a study of cytomegalovirus exposure and HLA in healthy donors (dated by TCRdb to 2016 to 2017). A note on the overall study: An earlier analysis of more than 550 of the donors reported 276 Gb of sequence data and 100 million to 120 million unique TCR beta sequences obtained from around 170 million T cells. The number of typed donors differed by locus: 629-630 for A, B, C, DRB1 and DQB1; some 540 for DQA1; about 600 for DPA1; and about 450 for DPB1. The study was designed to test whether signatures of past pathogen exposure could be identified by cataloging public T cell receptors. Donor age, sex, ethnicity and CMV serostatus were compiled alongside the repertoire data. High-throughput TCR immunosequencing, statistical association of individual TCRs with disease status, and machine learning were combined to predict cytomegalovirus infection status. Five DR-DQ haplotypes were handled as single units for association and clustering because linkage in the cohort was strong. HLA typing included class I and class II loci at four-digit resolution. Along with the roughly 670-subject first cohort, a separate validation cohort of over a hundred different subjects was used. An early release covering roughly 640 HLA-typed donors comprised approximately 290 gigabases of sequencing data and roughly 85 million unique TCR sequences. All discovery cohort repertoires had been generated using a single sequencing platform. A later analysis re-analyzed previously published TCR beta repertoires from approximately 700 donors and added high-resolution HLA genotyping to study TCR occurrence patterns. Using immunosequencing, the study profiled T cell repertoires from some 670 subjects and related those repertoires to cytomegalovirus serostatus. The later analysis used no new phenotypic data to find candidate immune exposures, relying instead on TCR beta sequences and their occurrence across donors. Among the roughly 400 genotyped donors, 75% to 90% belonged to the genetic ancestry cluster associated with self-reported Caucasian donors. In a later genetic analysis, genome-wide SNP genotypes for about three fifths of the roughly 670 donors were used, and that subset was treated as a discovery cohort. Across 398 genotyped donors of the cohort, an average of about 240,000 unique TCR beta nucleotide sequences per donor were sequenced, and roughly 20% of those sequences were non-productive. In an earlier analysis of around 540 of the donors, high-throughput TCR beta sequencing was used to judge whether each TCR beta V gene segment behaved as functional or pseudogenic.

Including the terminal cysteine and phenylalanine, the CDR3 comprises 13 residues. Only the CDR3 region is kept as DNA, spanning 39 bases read in frame from base 1. Ends trimmed: V by 1 base, J by 8 bases; bases unmatched to a gene: 0. The CDR1 and CDR2 encoded by the germline V gene are LGHNA and YNFKEQ. The study at large found these results: A total of fewer than 200 TCR beta chains were listed by the study as associated with cytomegalovirus. Because some donors lacked HLA typing at each locus, the association tests relied only on the typed subset. In both the original and validation cohorts, the classifier was reported to diagnose cytomegalovirus status with high specificity and sensitivity. The earlier analysis of a few hundred of the donors excluded approximately 15 rarely observed V segments, including chromosome 9 orphons, because counts were too low. In a later analysis, the rate of TCR association differed among HLA loci, with DRB1 alleles having the most associated TCRs and HLA-C alleles having the fewest. In a later genetic analysis, a missense DCLRE1C variant was associated with V-gene and J-gene trimming of TCR beta chains, and the association was replicated in an independent cohort. In this cohort, only TCR beta chains were sequenced, and detectable features were limited by the absence of alpha or paired-chain data. According to a later analysis, most CMV-associated TCR beta chains appeared to be HLA-restricted, and the HLA associations seemed to be driven largely by CMV exposure. In an earlier analysis of roughly 500 of the donors, most TCR beta V segments appeared in productive rearrangements about 90% or about 30% of the time, broadly matching IMGT annotations. Compared with equally common non-associated chains, HLA-associated TCR beta chains in a later analysis were more clonally expanded and had lower generation probabilities. A further reported finding was that TCR beta sequences accurately predicted the HLA-A and HLA-B alleles for most subjects in the first cohort. The 87-base-pair reads could not distinguish some IMGT-functional V segments, including TRBV6-2 and TRBV6-3, so those segments were excluded. A cluster of highly shared sequence variants was judged likely to be a technical artifact of the sequencing pipeline. Sequencing depth was assumed to be roughly uniform across donors in the presence/absence analyses, though that assumption may not hold. When HLA alleles, especially DR and DQ, strongly co-occurred, attributing TCR associations to individual alleles was difficult. A later analysis reported that several top co-occurrence clusters appeared linked to parvovirus B19, influenza, CMV and Epstein-Barr virus. A later genetic analysis reported fewer N-insertions in productive TCRs among donors in an Asian-associated ancestry cluster than the roughly 690-donor mean. For the cohort, immune exposure information was limited to CMV serostatus. In a later analysis, some 18,000 TCR beta sequences were associated with specific HLA alleles at a false discovery rate of 0.05. Linkage disequilibrium might explain the correlated functional status among segregating V segments, but an unknown experimental factor could not be excluded. According to the authors, the approach could potentially be generalized to other disease states and immunological phenotypes. In vitro tests confirmed that three of the cytomegalovirus-associated TCR beta chains recognize cytomegalovirus antigens. Across donors, most TCR sequences were observed very rarely, whereas some public TCRs were present in many individuals.

The cohort comprised some 730 healthy bone marrow donors. Cohort members were all nominally healthy when sampled, although unrecorded immune exposures were likely present. The donor tested CMV seropositive, placing the donor among the 290 or so seropositive members of the cohort. Every donor gave a peripheral blood sample, and the peripheral blood mononuclear cells from that sample were used for TCR beta sequencing. The Qiagen DNeasy Blood Extraction Kit was used to extract genomic DNA from the blood cell samples. Comment on this clone: Its target antigen remains unknown. No much larger clone exists at a distance of one base, and base qualities are not known.

To prepare the library, the immunoSEQ multiplex PCR assay was applied. A mixture of 60 forward primers for TCR Vbeta segments and 13 reverse primers for TCR Jbeta segments was used in the multiplex PCR. The CDR3 region of rearranged TCR beta genes was amplified from genomic DNA with a multiplex PCR assay. The amplified TCR beta libraries were sequenced on the Illumina HiSeq System as 87-base-pair reads. Per the source publication's procedure: A later analysis tallied 70 million to 100 million unique TCR beta chains across the 550 to 850 repertoires, and around 12 million of those chains were shared by two or more donors. Raw reads were error-corrected and collapsed into unique sequences with a nearest-neighbor algorithm that merged closely related sequences to remove PCR and sequencing errors. V, D and J gene segments were assigned by aligning CDR3 sequences to IMGT reference sequences. Each retained sequence needed at least a six-nucleotide match to both a V gene segment and a J gene segment. Rearrangements were classified as productive when the CDR3 lacked stop codons and remained in frame with V and J, and all other rearrangements were classified as non-productive. CDR3 was defined according to IMGT convention as the region running from the second conserved V-encoded cysteine to the conserved J-encoded phenylalanine. The earlier analysis of about 500 of the donors excluded sequences that lacked an unambiguous match to a single V gene segment. In an earlier analysis of more than 500 of the donors, a V segment was called functional when productive rearrangements were above 56.7%, and segregating when the standard deviation between donors exceeded 5%. A statistical classification framework was built for diagnosing cytomegalovirus status from the catalog of TCR beta chain sequences. In a later analysis, V and J genes were assigned by comparing TCR nucleotide sequences against IMGT/GENE-DB human TR gene sequences. The TCRdist pipeline was used in a later analysis to assign CDR3 sequences and most-parsimonious VDJ recombination scenarios. In a later analysis, every TCR beta chain was defined by the combination of its CDR3 amino acid sequence and its V-gene family, and reads without a unique V-gene family were dropped. In a later analysis, around 650 highly shared, low-generation-probability nucleotide sequences were removed to address suspected cross-contamination and a sequencing artifact. For each public chain, a later analysis derived a clonal expansion index from normalized ranks of inferred template counts within each repertoire. Generation probabilities in a later analysis came from a VDJ recombination model fitted to out-of-frame rearrangements, and those results were checked against IGoR. Hypergeometric tests were used in a later analysis to score TCR-TCR, TCR-HLA and TCR-CMV co-occurrence, with a repertoire-size bias correction applied to the TCR pairs. A later analysis estimated false discovery rates by permuting HLA or CMV assignments 20 times. In a later analysis, co-occurring TCRs were grouped using DBSCAN, with TCRdist sequence similarity added in when clustering inside HLA-allele-positive subsets. Co-occurrence clustering excluded repertoires with fewer than 30,000 or more than 120,000 public chains, plus five with anomalous nucleotide sharing. TCRdb limited this immuneACCESS table to in-frame rearrangements with V and J called. A share of clones is missing; checked studies link under half to unresolved V genes, and the rest is unexplained. That table is the source of V, J and clone size, and D and trimming were worked out from the DNA. Here the sample has about 170,000 clones; approximately 79% occur a single time. Of the sample, roughly 7.1% falls within the top ten clones.

The clonotype was recovered from a man aged 40-49 years in good health and CMV-seropositive. The chain is encoded by TRBV4-2 joined to TRBJ2-1, with 9 bases aligning to TRBD1. Sequenced material: PBMCs. The nucleotides read TGTGCCAGCAGCCAAGGGACAGGGGATGAGCAGTTCTTC. This sequence encodes CASSQGTGDEQFF.